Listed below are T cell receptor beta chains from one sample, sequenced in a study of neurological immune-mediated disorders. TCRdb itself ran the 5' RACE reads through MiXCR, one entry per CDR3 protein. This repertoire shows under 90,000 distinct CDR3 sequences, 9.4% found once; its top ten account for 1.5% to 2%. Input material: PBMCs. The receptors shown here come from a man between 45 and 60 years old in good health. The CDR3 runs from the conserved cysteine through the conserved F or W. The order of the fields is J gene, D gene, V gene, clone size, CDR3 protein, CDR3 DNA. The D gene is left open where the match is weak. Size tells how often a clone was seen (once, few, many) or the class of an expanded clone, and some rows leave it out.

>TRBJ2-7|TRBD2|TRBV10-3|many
CAISSSLAGGYEQYF
TGTGCCATCAGCTCGTCCCTAGCGGGAGGGTACGAGCAGTACTTC
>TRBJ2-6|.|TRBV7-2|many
CASSLLPVDLSGANVLTF
TGTGCCAGCAGCTTATTACCTGTTGACCTCTCTGGGGCCAACGTCCTGACTTTC
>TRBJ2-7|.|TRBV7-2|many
CASSLAPRQQYF
TGTGCCAGCAGCTTAGCGCCCCGTCAGCAGTACTTC
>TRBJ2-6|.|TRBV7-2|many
CASSLGPPGLSGANVLTF
TGTGCCAGCAGCTTGGGACCTCCAGGTCTTTCTGGGGCCAACGTCCTGACTTTC
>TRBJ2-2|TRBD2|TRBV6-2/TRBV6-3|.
CASSSRLAGYTGELFF
TGTGCCAGCAGTTCAAGACTAGCGGGTTACACCGGGGAGCTGTTTTTT
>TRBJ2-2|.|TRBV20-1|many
CSATAKANTANTGELFF
TGCAGTGCTACCGCAAAGGCCAATACAGCGAACACCGGGGAGCTGTTTTTT
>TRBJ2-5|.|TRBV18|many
CASSPRANQETQYF
TGTGCCAGCTCACCAAGAGCGAACCAAGAGACCCAGTACTTC
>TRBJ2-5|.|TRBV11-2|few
CASSPEWGETQYF
TGTGCCAGCAGCCCGGAGTGGGGCGAGACCCAGTACTTC
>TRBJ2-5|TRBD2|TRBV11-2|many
CASSPSGAEETQYF
TGTGCCAGCAGCCCTAGCGGGGCGGAAGAGACCCAGTACTTC
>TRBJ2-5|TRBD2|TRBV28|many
CASSPARIAGGETQYF
TGTGCCAGCAGTCCGGCCCGGATAGCGGGAGGGGAGACCCAGTACTTC
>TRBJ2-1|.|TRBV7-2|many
CASSNPSREEQFF
TGTGCCAGCAGCAACCCCAGCCGGGAGGAGCAGTTCTTC
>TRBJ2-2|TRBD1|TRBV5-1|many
CASSWGDRDGTGELFF
TGCGCCAGCAGCTGGGGCGACAGGGATGGCACCGGGGAGCTGTTTTTT
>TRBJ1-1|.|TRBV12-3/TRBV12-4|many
CASSLTGSSLNTEAFF
TGTGCCAGCAGTTTAACTGGGAGCAGCCTGAACACTGAAGCTTTCTTT
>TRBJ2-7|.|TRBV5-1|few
CASSLAGSSHEQYF
TGCGCCAGCAGCTTGGCGGGGAGCAGCCACGAGCAGTACTTC
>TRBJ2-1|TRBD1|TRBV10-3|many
CAISESGTGFDNEQFF
TGTGCCATCAGTGAGTCGGGGACAGGGTTTGACAATGAGCAGTTCTTC
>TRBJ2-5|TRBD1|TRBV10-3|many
CAISRTGGETQYF
TGTGCCATCAGTAGGACAGGCGGTGAGACCCAGTACTTC
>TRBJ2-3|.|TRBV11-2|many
CASSLDGTDTQYF
TGTGCCAGCAGCTTAGATGGGACAGATACGCAGTATTTT
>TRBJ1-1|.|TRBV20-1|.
CSGRGGHTEAFF
TGCAGTGGGCGGGGGGGGCACACTGAAGCTTTCTTT
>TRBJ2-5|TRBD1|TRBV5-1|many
CASSLSTGGYQETQYF
TGCGCCAGCAGCTTGTCGACAGGGGGCTACCAAGAGACCCAGTACTTC
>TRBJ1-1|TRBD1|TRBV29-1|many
CSGRTGNTEAFF
TGCAGCGGTAGGACAGGGAACACTGAAGCTTTCTTT
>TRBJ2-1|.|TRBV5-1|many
CASSLDRGREQFF
TGCGCCAGCAGCTTGGACCGGGGGCGGGAGCAGTTCTTC
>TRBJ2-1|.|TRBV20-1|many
CSARNRALGNEQFF
TGCAGTGCTAGAAACAGGGCCTTGGGCAATGAGCAGTTCTTC
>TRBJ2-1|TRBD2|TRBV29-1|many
CSVGSGRGVGEQFF
TGCAGCGTTGGAAGCGGGAGAGGGGTTGGTGAGCAGTTCTTC
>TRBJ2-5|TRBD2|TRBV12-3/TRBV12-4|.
CASQSSGGETQYF
TGTGCCAGCCAAAGTTCGGGGGGGGAGACCCAGTACTTC
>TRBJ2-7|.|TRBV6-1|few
CASSEGGSSYEQYF
TGTGCCAGCAGTGAAGGAGGCAGCTCCTACGAGCAGTACTTC
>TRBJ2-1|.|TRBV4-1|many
CASSQDPGTTYNEQFF
TGCGCCAGCAGCCAAGATCCGGGAACTACCTACAATGAGCAGTTCTTC
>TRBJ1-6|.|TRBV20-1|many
CSAHTRGHNSPLHF
TGCAGTGCTCATACCAGGGGCCATAATTCACCCCTCCACTTT
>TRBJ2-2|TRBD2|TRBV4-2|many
CASSQVASGSAGELFF
TGTGCCAGCAGCCAAGTGGCTAGCGGGAGTGCCGGGGAGCTGTTTTTT
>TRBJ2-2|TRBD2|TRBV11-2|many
CASSSLAGRHGELFF
TGTGCCAGCAGCTCACTAGCGGGAAGGCACGGGGAGCTGTTTTTT
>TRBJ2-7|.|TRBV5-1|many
CASSRTEARYEQYF
TGCGCCAGCAGCCGTACCGAGGCGCGCTACGAGCAGTACTTC
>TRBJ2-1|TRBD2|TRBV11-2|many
CASSLVAGGLDEQFF
TGTGCCAGCAGCTTAGTTGCGGGGGGGCTCGATGAGCAGTTCTTC
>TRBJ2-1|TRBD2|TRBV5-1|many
CASSTREVYNEQFF
TGCGCCAGCAGCACCCGGGAGGTATACAATGAGCAGTTCTTC